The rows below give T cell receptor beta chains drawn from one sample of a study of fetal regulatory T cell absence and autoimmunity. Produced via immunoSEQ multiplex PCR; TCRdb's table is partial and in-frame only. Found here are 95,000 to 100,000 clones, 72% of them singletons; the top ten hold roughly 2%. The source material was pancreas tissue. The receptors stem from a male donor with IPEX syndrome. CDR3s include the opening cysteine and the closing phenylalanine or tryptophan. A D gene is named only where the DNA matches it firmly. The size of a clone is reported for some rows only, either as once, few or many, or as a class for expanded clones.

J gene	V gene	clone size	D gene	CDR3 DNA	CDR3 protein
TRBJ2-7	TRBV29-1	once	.	TGCAGCGTTGGTGGGACAAATGCTTACGAGCAGTACTTC	CSVGGTNAYEQYF
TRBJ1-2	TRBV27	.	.	TGTGCCAGCAGTTCAACAGGAAGCTATGGCTACACCTTC	CASSSTGSYGYTF
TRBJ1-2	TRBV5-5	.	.	TGTGCCAGCAGCTTGATCGGCAGGTTTGGCTACACCTTC	CASSLIGRFGYTF
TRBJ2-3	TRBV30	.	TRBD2	TGTGCCTGGAGTCGGGCTAGCGGGAGAGCAGATACGCAGTATTTT	CAWSRASGRADTQYF
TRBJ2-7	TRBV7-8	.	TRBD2	TGTGCCAGCAGCCTCGGACTAGAAGTCTACGAGCAGTACTTC	CASSLGLEVYEQYF
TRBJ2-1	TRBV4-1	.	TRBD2	TGCGCCAGCAGCCCCCGCCTAGCGGGGGCTTACAATGAGCAGTTCTTC	CASSPRLAGAYNEQFF
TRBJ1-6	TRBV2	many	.	TGTGCCAGCAGTGAACAGGGTAGGAATTCACCCCTCCACTTT	CASSEQGRNSPLHF
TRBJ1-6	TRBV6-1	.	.	TGTGCCAGCAGTTACACGTCCCTCCACTTT	CASSYTSLHF
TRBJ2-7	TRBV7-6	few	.	TGTGCCAGCAGCTTATGGGCCTTGGGCGGCCAGTCCTACGAGCAGTACTTC	CASSLWALGGQSYEQYF
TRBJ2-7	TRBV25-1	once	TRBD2	TGTGCCAGCAGTGTCCTAGCGGGACCCTACGAGCAGTACTTC	CASSVLAGPYEQYF
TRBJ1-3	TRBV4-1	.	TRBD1	TGCGCCAGCAGCCAGACAGGGGCTGGAAACACCATATATTTT	CASSQTGAGNTIYF
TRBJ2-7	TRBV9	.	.	TGTGCCAGCAGCGTATCATCAGGGAGCTCCTACGAGCAGTACTTC	CASSVSSGSSYEQYF
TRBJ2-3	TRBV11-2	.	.	TGTGCCAGCAGCTTAGTGCCGTACACAGATACGCAGTATTTT	CASSLVPYTDTQYF
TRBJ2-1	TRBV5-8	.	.	TGTGCCAGCAGTACCCAGTCCTGGGGAAACGAGCAGTTCTTC	CASSTQSWGNEQFF
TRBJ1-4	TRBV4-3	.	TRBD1	TGCGCCAGCAGCCAAGATCTCGGGAGGGGGCATGAAAAACTGTTTTTT	CASSQDLGRGHEKLFF
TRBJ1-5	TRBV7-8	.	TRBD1	TGTGCCAGCAGCTTACCCCGCTGGACAGGGGATCAGCCCCAGCATTTT	CASSLPRWTGDQPQHF
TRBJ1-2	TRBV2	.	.	TGTGCCAGCAGTGGGACTCAAATTGGGGGCTACACCTTC	CASSGTQIGGYTF
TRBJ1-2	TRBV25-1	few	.	TGTGCCAGCAGTATTTGGACTAACTATGGCTACACCTTC	CASSIWTNYGYTF
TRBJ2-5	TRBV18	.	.	TGTGCCAGCTCACCAGGCGTCCAAGAGACCCAGTACTTC	CASSPGVQETQYF
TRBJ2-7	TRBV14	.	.	TGTGCCAGCCAGGGGGGGGGAACGGGACAGTACTTC	CASQGGGTGQYF
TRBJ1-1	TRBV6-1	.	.	TGTGCCAGCAGTGAAGGGGGGCGAGGGACTGAAGCTTTCTTT	CASSEGGRGTEAFF
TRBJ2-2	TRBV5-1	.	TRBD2	TGCGCCAGCAGCCCATCCCCCGGGACTAGCGGGATCCCGGGCACCGGGGAGCTGTTTTTT	CASSPSPGTSGIPGTGELFF
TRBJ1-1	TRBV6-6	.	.	TGTGCCAGCAGTTACTCGAGAGGGGGCACTGAAGCTTTCTTT	CASSYSRGGTEAFF
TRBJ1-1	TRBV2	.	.	TGTGCCAGCAGTAGGACCCCGTATCCGAACCCCCGTACTTTCTTT	CASSRTPYPNPRTFF
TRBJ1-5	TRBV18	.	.	TGTGCCAGCTCACAGGCAGGGAATCAGCCCCAGCATTTT	CASSQAGNQPQHF
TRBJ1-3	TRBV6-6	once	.	TGTGCCAGCAGTTACTTCGACACCATATATTTT	CASSYFDTIYF
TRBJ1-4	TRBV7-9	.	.	TGTGCCAGCAGCTTAAGGGACTCGAATGAAAAACTGTTTTTT	CASSLRDSNEKLFF
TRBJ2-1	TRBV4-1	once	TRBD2	TGCGCCAGCAGCCACGAAGGGGTGCGGGAGGGGTTTTACAATGAGCAGTTCTTC	CASSHEGVREGFYNEQFF
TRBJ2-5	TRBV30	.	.	TGTGCCTGGAGTGTAGCAGAGACCCAGTACTTC	CAWSVAETQYF
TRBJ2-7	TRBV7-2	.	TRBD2	TGTGCCAGCAGCTCCGGACTAGCGGGAGGGTACGAGCAGTACTTC	CASSSGLAGGYEQYF
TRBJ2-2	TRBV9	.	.	TGTGCCAGCAGCGTGGACTGGGCCGGGGAGCTGTTTTTT	CASSVDWAGELFF